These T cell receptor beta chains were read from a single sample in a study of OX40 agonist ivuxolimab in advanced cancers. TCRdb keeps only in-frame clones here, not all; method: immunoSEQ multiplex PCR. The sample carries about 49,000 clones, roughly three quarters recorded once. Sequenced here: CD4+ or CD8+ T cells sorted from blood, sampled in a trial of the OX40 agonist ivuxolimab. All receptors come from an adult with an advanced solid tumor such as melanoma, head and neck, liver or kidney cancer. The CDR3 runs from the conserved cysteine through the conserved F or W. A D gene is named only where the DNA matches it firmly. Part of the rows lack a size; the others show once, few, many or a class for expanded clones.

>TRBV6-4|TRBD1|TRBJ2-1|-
CASSQGGQGAVYNEQFF
TGTGCCAGCAGTCAAGGGGGACAGGGTGCGGTCTACAATGAGCAGTTCTTC
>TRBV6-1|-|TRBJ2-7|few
CASSEDSLAWSEQYF
TGTGCCAGCAGTGAAGATTCCCTAGCGTGGAGCGAGCAGTACTTC
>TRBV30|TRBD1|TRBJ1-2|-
CAWSVELHLQQGRGNYGYTF
TGTGCCTGGAGTGTAGAGCTCCACCTACAACAGGGGAGAGGAAACTATGGCTACACCTTC
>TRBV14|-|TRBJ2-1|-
CASSQDLAPSSKEFF
TGTGCCAGCAGCCAAGATTTGGCTCCTAGCAGTAAGGAGTTCTTC
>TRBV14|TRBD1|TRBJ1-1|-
CASSHVTTGRSKPEAFF
TGTGCCAGCAGCCACGTGACGACAGGGCGGAGCAAGCCTGAAGCTTTCTTT
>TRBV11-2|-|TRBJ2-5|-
CASSPPPGTARGETQYF
TGTGCCAGCAGCCCCCCACCCGGGACCGCTCGGGGAGAGACCCAGTACTTC
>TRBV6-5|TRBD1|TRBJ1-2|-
CASSYGQGGGYTF
TGTGCCAGCAGTTACGGACAGGGGGGCGGCTACACCTTC
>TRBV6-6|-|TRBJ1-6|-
CASSSDIDTSPLHF
TGTGCCAGCAGTTCGGACATCGATACTTCACCCCTCCACTTT
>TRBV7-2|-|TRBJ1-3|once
CASSLGNTIYF
TGTGCCAGCAGCTTGGGAAACACCATATATTTT
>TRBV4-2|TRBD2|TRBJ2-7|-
CASSQAALAGSYEQYF
TGTGCCAGCAGCCAAGCTGCTCTAGCGGGCTCCTACGAGCAGTACTTC
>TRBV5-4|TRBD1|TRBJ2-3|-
CASSPVKGATDTQYF
TGTGCCAGCAGCCCCGTCAAGGGGGCCACAGATACGCAGTATTTT
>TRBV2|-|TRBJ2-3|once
CASGAGAITDTQYF
TGTGCCAGCGGGGCGGGGGCGATCACAGATACGCAGTATTTT
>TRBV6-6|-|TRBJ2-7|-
CASSYERSSYEQYF
TGTGCCAGCAGTTACGAGCGGAGCTCCTACGAGCAGTACTTC
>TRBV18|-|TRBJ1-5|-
CASSLLPADSNQPQHF
TGTGCCAGCTCACTACTCCCCGCAGATAGCAATCAGCCCCAGCATTTT
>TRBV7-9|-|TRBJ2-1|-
CASLLGDLAYNEQFF
TGTGCCAGCCTCCTCGGGGATTTAGCCTACAATGAGCAGTTCTTC
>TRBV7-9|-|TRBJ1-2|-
CASSLEIPGIHGYTF
TGTGCCAGCAGCTTAGAGATTCCGGGAATCCATGGCTACACCTTC
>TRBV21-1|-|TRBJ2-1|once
CASSMGLGDIRNEQFF
TGTGCCAGCAGCATGGGGTTGGGGGACATCCGCAATGAGCAGTTCTTC
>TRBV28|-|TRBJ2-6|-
CASSPPTVISIGANVLTF
TGTGCCAGCAGTCCACCGACAGTAATTTCGATAGGGGCCAACGTCCTGACTTTC
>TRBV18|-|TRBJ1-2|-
CASSPTRGDLSGYTF
TGTGCCAGCTCACCAACAAGGGGTGACCTGAGCGGCTACACCTTC
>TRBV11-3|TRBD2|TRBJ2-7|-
CASSPGGGLVIYEQYF
TGTGCCAGCAGCCCTGGGGGGGGACTAGTTATCTACGAGCAGTACTTC
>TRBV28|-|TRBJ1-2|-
CAHRQISPNYGYTF
TGTGCCCACCGACAGATTTCCCCTAACTATGGCTACACCTTC
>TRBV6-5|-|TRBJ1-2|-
CASSPGGGYTF
TGTGCCAGCAGCCCGGGGGGTGGCTACACCTTC
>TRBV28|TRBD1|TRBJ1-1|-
CASSFRQGATVNTEAFF
TGTGCCAGCAGTTTCCGACAGGGGGCGACCGTGAACACTGAAGCTTTCTTT
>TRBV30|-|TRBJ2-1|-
CAWSRGLAARMGFF
TGTGCCTGGAGTAGGGGGCTAGCGGCGCGGATGGGGTTCTTC
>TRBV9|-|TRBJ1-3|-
CASSPLSGNTIYF
TGTGCCAGCAGCCCCCTCTCTGGAAACACCATATATTTT
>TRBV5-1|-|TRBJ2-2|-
CASSLGLAANTGELFF
TGCGCCAGCAGCTTGGGTCTAGCCGCGAACACCGGGGAGCTGTTTTTT
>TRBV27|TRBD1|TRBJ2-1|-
CASSRQGNKNEQFF
TGTGCCAGCAGTCGACAGGGCAATAAAAATGAGCAGTTCTTC
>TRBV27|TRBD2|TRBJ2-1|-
CASSRMGSGRAGYNEQFF
TGTGCCAGCAGTCGGATGGGTAGCGGGAGGGCAGGCTACAATGAGCAGTTCTTC
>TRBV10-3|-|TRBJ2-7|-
CAISTIKGGNYEQYF
TGTGCCATCAGCACTATCAAGGGGGGGAACTACGAGCAGTACTTC
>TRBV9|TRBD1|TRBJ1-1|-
CASSPGQGKDTEAFF
TGTGCCAGCAGCCCGGGACAGGGGAAGGACACTGAAGCTTTCTTT
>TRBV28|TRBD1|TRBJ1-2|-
CASSPGQGRYGYTF
TGTGCCAGCAGTCCCGGACAGGGCCGCTATGGCTACACCTTC
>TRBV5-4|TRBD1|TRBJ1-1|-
CASSLPQQGAGTEAFF
TGTGCCAGCAGCTTGCCCCAACAGGGGGCAGGAACTGAAGCTTTCTTT
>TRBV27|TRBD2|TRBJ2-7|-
CASRGSGRVIREQYF
TGTGCCAGCAGGGGGAGCGGGAGGGTGATACGCGAGCAGTACTTC
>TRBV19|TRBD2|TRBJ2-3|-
CASRMTSASTDTQYF
TGTGCCAGTAGAATGACTAGCGCGTCCACTGATACGCAGTATTTT
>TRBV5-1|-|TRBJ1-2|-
CASSLEGVSYGYTF
TGCGCCAGCAGCTTGGAAGGGGTCAGCTATGGCTACACCTTC
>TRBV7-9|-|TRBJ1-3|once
CATPHFPSSGNTIYF
TGTGCCACCCCCCATTTTCCTAGCTCTGGAAACACCATATATTTT
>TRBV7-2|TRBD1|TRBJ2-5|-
CASSLVPTGKETQYF
TGTGCCAGCAGCTTAGTCCCGACAGGGAAAGAGACCCAGTACTTC
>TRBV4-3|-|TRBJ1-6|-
CASSHLGRVLHF
TGCGCCAGCAGCCACCTCGGGCGTGTACTCCACTTT
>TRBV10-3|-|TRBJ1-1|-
CAISSTGGTEAFF
TGTGCCATCAGTTCAACGGGGGGCACTGAAGCTTTCTTT
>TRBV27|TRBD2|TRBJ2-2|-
CASSFRFPGGGTGELFF
TGTGCCAGCAGTTTTCGTTTTCCGGGAGGAGGCACCGGGGAGCTGTTTTTT
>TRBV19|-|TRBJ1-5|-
CASSATPGPGYQPQHF
TGTGCCAGTAGCGCTACTCCGGGACCGGGGTATCAGCCCCAGCATTTT
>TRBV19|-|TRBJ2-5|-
CASSISRATKETQYF
TGTGCCAGTAGTATAAGTAGGGCCACCAAAGAGACCCAGTACTTC
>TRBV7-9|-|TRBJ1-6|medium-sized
CASSSRAGNSPLHF
TGTGCCAGCAGCTCTCGGGCTGGTAATTCACCCCTCCACTTT
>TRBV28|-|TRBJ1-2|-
CASSLSPSPNYGYTF
TGTGCCAGCAGTTTATCGCCATCTCCTAACTATGGCTACACCTTC
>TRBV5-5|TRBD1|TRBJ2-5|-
CASSDDRVRETQYF
TGTGCCAGCAGCGATGACAGGGTACGAGAGACCCAGTACTTC
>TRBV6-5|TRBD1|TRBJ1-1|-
CASSPDRGRNTEAFF
TGTGCCAGCAGCCCCGACAGGGGGCGAAACACTGAAGCTTTCTTT
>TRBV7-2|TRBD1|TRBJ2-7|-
CASSGTGGLGYEQYF
TGTGCCAGCAGCGGGACAGGGGGCTTAGGTTACGAGCAGTACTTC
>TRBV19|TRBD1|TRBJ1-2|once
CASSMGRTGVDGYTF
TGTGCCAGTAGTATGGGCCGAACAGGGGTAGACGGCTACACCTTC
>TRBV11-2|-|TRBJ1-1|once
CASSLRPLQNTEAFF
TGTGCCAGCAGCTTAAGGCCACTTCAGAACACTGAAGCTTTCTTT
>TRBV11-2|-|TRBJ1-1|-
CASSFAAGNTEAFF
TGTGCCAGCAGCTTCGCGGCGGGGAACACTGAAGCTTTCTTT
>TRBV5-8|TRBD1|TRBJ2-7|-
CASSTYRGISYEQYF
TGTGCCAGCAGCACTTACAGGGGGATCTCCTACGAGCAGTACTTC
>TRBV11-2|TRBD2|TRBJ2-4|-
CASSMTSGKNIQYF
TGTGCCAGCAGTATGACTAGCGGGAAAAACATTCAGTACTTC
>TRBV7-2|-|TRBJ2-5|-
CASSSRLVPQETQYF
TGTGCCAGCAGCTCACGACTAGTCCCCCAAGAGACCCAGTACTTC
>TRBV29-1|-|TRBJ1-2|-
CSVAPVSTIFGYTF
TGCAGCGTCGCCCCGGTCTCAACTATTTTTGGCTACACCTTC
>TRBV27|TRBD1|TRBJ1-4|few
CASRAGQGRQWTNEKLFF
TGTGCCAGCAGAGCGGGACAGGGGCGGCAATGGACTAATGAAAAACTGTTTTTT
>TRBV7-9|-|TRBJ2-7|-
CASSLAQGEGQYF
TGTGCCAGCAGCTTAGCACAGGGTGAGGGGCAGTACTTC
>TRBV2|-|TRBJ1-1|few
CASSVTTGVEAFF
TGTGCCAGCAGTGTGACGACGGGGGTTGAAGCTTTCTTT
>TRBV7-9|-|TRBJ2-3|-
CASSLIEAKRHKWYF
TGTGCCAGCAGCTTAATAGAGGCGAAGCGGCATAAGTGGTATTTT
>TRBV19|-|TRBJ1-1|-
CASSSPSQANTEAFF
TGTGCCAGTAGTTCTCCAAGCCAAGCGAACACTGAAGCTTTCTTT